The 26 T cell receptor beta chains reported below all come from one sample, sequenced in a study of human T cells and chemical hapten exposure. The time point here: patch test 2, 6 weeks after DPC sensitization. Treatment: therapeutic diphenylcyclopropenone sensitization with weekly scalp DPC. From the RACE reads, TCRdb called clonotypes with MiXCR, one entry per CDR3 protein. This table holds about 69,000 distinct CDR3 sequences, about 9.3% found once. Specimen: whole blood, collected in connection with sensitization to the hapten diphenylcyclopropenone (DPC). The receptor set was obtained from a woman aged 50 to 60 with alopecia areata. Some clones in this sample may be carry-over from other donors' samples.

The sample holds many counts of this clonotype. The CDR3 DNA follows: TGTGCCAGCAGTGAAGGCGGGGGGAGAGCTTTCTTT. It yields the protein CASSEGGGRAFF. The chain recombines TRBV6-1 with TRBJ1-1; D is possibly TRBD1 (5 bases). V lost 1 base, J lost 10 bases, and 10 bases lay in between. This CDR3 region has 12 residues. CDR1 and CDR2 from the germline V gene are MNHNS and SASEGT.

This clonotype was picked up many times. This chain connects TRBV20-1 to TRBJ2-5; D unresolved. The CDR3 has 13 residues. CDR1 DFQATT and CDR2 SNEGSKA come from the germline V gene (reference sequence). The V end was cut by 7 bases, the J end by 2 bases, with 14 bases between. In DNA form, the CDR3 reads TGCAGTGGCATAGAATGGCTTCAAGAGACCCAGTACTTC. This sequence encodes CSGIEWLQETQYF.

The chain combines TRBV10-1 with TRBJ1-1, with a possible D match to TRBD1 (5 bases). Per the germline V gene, CDR1 is WNHNN and CDR2 is SYGVQD (reference sequence). The CDR3 length is 12 residues. V lost 5 bases and J 7 bases, leaving 11 bases between the germline ends. Written as DNA, the CDR3 is TGCGCCAGCAGTCGGGGGAAGGATGAAGCTTTCTTT. This gives the protein CASSRGKDEAFF.

Many counts were recorded for this clonotype. The rearrangement links TRBV20-1 to TRBJ1-5; D remains unclear. V lost 5 bases and J 3 bases, leaving 8 bases between the germline ends. The CDR3 loop spans 12 amino acids. The germline V gene has CDR1 DFQATT and CDR2 SNEGSKA (reference sequence). As DNA, the CDR3 is TGCAGTGCTTCAGTCGTCAATCAGCCCCAGCATTTT. Translated, it gives CSASVVNQPQHF.

This clonotype showed up just a few times. This chain uses TRBV7-2 with TRBJ2-1; no reliable D call. Germline CDR1 SGHTA, CDR2 FQGNSA. The CDR3 totals 15 residues. The germline V and J ends were trimmed by 5 bases and 0 bases, with 11 bases remaining between them. The chain's CDR3 is CASSTPRSSYNEQFF. In DNA form, the CDR3 reads TGTGCCAGCAGCACACCTAGGAGCTCCTACAATGAGCAGTTCTTC.

This clonotype was counted many times. The chain recombines TRBV20-1 with TRBJ1-1; 12 bases align to TRBD1. The CDR3 runs 15 residues. Germline V gene lookup returns CDR1 DFQATT and CDR2 SNEGSKA (reference sequence). Unmatched junction bases numbered 10, after V lost 6 bases and J lost 5 bases. This chain's CDR3 is CSATGQGASETEAFF. CDR3 nucleotide sequence: TGCAGTGCAACGGGACAGGGGGCGTCGGAGACTGAAGCTTTCTTT.

This clonotype was observed at least ten times. The V gene is TRBV9, the J gene TRBJ1-1, with D maybe TRBD1 (6 bases). Trimming took off 4 bases at V and 4 bases at J, with 11 bases between the two ends. The CDR3 contains 13 residues. Germline assignment: CDR1 SGDLS and CDR2 YYNGEE. The CDR3 loop is CASSRGQPTEAFF. The DNA of the CDR3 is TGTGCCAGCAGCCGGGGGCAGCCCACTGAAGCTTTCTTT.

For this clonotype: This clone may be a read error of a much larger clone one base away. The chain couples TRBV29-1 to TRBJ1-1; D gene uncertain. The CDR3 consists of 13 residues. In germline, CDR1 is SQVTM, CDR2 ANQGSEA. CDR3 sequence reads: CSVGVTLGTEAIF. CDR3 nucleotides: TGCAGCGTTGGGGTTACTCTGGGCACTGAAGCTATCTTT.

The chain employs TRBV29-1 and TRBJ2-3; D gene uncertain. The CDR3 runs 13 residues. The V end lost 7 bases, the J end lost 2 bases, and 13 bases lay between the germline ends. CDR1 is SQVTM and CDR2 is ANQGSEA in the germline V gene. The CDR3 DNA reads as TGCAGCGCCGGAACAGACAACACAGATACGCAGTATTTT. Translation: CSAGTDNTDTQYF.

This clonotype has a handful of counts. V usage is TRBV29-1 and J usage is TRBJ2-7; TRBD1 matches at 8 bases. The CDR3 covers 14 residues. V dropped 6 bases and J dropped 6; count of bases not matched to a gene: 13. Germline CDR1 is SQVTM and CDR2 is ANQGSEA. The CDR3 is CSVQGAYRLGEQYF. For the CDR3, the DNA is TGCAGCGTCCAGGGGGCATACCGCTTGGGCGAGCAGTACTTC.

At least ten counts were recorded for this clonotype. The V gene is TRBV18, the J gene TRBJ1-1; D gene uncertain. V lost 6 bases and J 4 bases, leaving 18 bases between the germline ends. Germline CDR1 and CDR2: KGHSH and LQKENI. The CDR3 sequence is 15 residues long. CDR3 sequence: CASSEIRGRGTEAFF. The CDR3 DNA reads TGTGCCAGCTCCGAGATCCGTGGACGGGGCACTGAAGCTTTCTTT.

The sample holds a few counts of this clonotype. This chain joins TRBV7-9 and TRBJ2-7; 8 positions match TRBD2. CDR3 size: 15 residues. Germline trimming cut 4 bases from V and 1 base from J; bases unmatched to any gene: 6. Germline assignment: CDR1 SEHNR and CDR2 FQNEAQ (reference sequence). The DNA of the CDR3 is TGTGCCAGCAGCTCCGGACTAGCAGCGTCCTACGAGCAGTACTTC. Protein product: CASSSGLAASYEQYF.

In this sample, this clonotype turned up once. A much larger clonotype is one base distant, so this may be a read error. The chain recombines TRBV5-4 with TRBJ2-7; possibly TRBD1 for D (6 bases). The germline gives CDR1 SGHNT, CDR2 YYREEE (reference sequence). This CDR3 comprises 13 residues. The CDR3 DNA follows: TGTGTCAGCAGGGCCGGGACAAACTACGAGCAGTACTTC. Its protein is CVSRAGTNYEQYF.

This clonotype has a count of ten or more. The chain carries TRBV11-1 and TRBJ2-1; perhaps D is TRBD1 or TRBD2 (5 bases each). Trimming shortened V by 1 base and J by 10 bases, and 17 bases separated the two germline ends. CDR1 and CDR2 from the germline V gene are SGHAT and FQDESV (reference sequence). The CDR3 totals 15 residues. The CDR3 loop is CASSLEGTPGGEQFF. The CDR3 nucleotides read TGTGCCAGCAGCTTAGAAGGAACCCCTGGGGGAGAGCAGTTCTTC. The variable domain in full, completed from reference TRBV11-1 and TRBJ2-1, reads EAEVAQSPRYKITEKSQAVAFWCDPISGHATLYWYRQILGQGPELLVQFQDESVVDDSQLPKDRFSAERLKGVDSTLKIQPAELGDSAMYLCASSLEGTPGGEQFFGPGTRLTVL.

The table lists this clonotype with a few counts. CDR3 coding DNA: TGTGCCAGTAGTTTCGGGACACAGGGCAGATCGGGGGCCAACGTCCTGACTTTC. It translates to CASSFGTQGRSGANVLTF. The chain is built from TRBV19 and TRBJ2-6, with D possibly TRBD1 on 6 matching bases. The germline V and J ends were trimmed by 5 bases and 4 bases, with 21 bases remaining between them. CDR3 size: 18 residues. In germline, CDR1 is LNHDA, CDR2 SQIVND (reference sequence).

The chain couples TRBV20-1 to TRBJ1-6; no clear D. The V gene's germline CDR1 is DFQATT and CDR2 SNEGSKA (reference sequence). The CDR3 totals 18 residues. The V end was cut by 0 bases, the J end by 0 bases, with 15 bases between. CDR3 nucleotide sequence: TGCAGTGCTAGAGATCTCCGTACCGAAGACTCCTATAATTCACCCCTCCACTTT. Its protein is CSARDLRTEDSYNSPLHF.

This clonotype occurred many times. The chain carries TRBV19 and TRBJ1-2; the match to TRBD1 covers 9 bases. The V gene's germline CDR1 is LNHDA and CDR2 SQIVND (reference sequence). The CDR3 runs to 16 residues. Germline trimming cut 7 bases from V and 7 bases from J; bases unmatched to any gene: 16. The CDR3 sequence is CASTPFGQGFFGGYTF. The CDR3 DNA reads TGTGCCAGTACCCCCTTCGGACAGGGGTTCTTTGGTGGCTACACCTTC. The full variable domain, rest sourced from reference TRBV19 and TRBJ1-2, is DGGITQSPKYLFRKEGQNVTLSCEQNLNHDAMYWYRQDPGQGLRLIYYSQIVNDFQKGDIAEGYSVSREKKESFPLTVTSAQKNPTAFYLCASTPFGQGFFGGYTFGSGTRLTVV.

The chain couples TRBV29-1 to TRBJ1-2, with D unresolved. Germline CDR1 reads SQVTM; CDR2 reads ANQGSEA. V lost 5 bases to trimming and J lost 6 bases, with 10 bases between them. The CDR3 has 11 amino acids. The CDR3 nucleotides are TGCAGCGTTCTTCTGAACCATGGCTACACCTTC. Translation gives CSVLLNHGYTF.

This clonotype was found many times. J is TRBJ2-3 and V is TRBV3-1; D gene ambiguous. Between the trimmed V and J ends, which lost 4 bases and 6 bases, there was a span of 11 bases. This CDR3 comprises 13 residues. CDR1 is LGHDT and CDR2 is YNNKEL in the germline V gene (reference sequence). The CDR3 reads CASSPSLSDTQYF. CDR3 nucleotide sequence: TGTGCCAGCAGCCCGTCCCTTAGCGATACGCAGTATTTT.

This clonotype has ten or more counts. The rearrangement uses TRBV7-8 and TRBJ2-5; maybe TRBD2 (5 bases). The germline V and J ends were trimmed by 5 bases and 5 bases, with 15 bases remaining between them. The CDR3 runs to 14 residues. CDR1 is SGHVS and CDR2 is FQNEAQ in the germline V gene. CDR3 residues: CASSPRDFGETQYF. The DNA of the CDR3 is TGTGCCAGCAGCCCCCGGGATTTTGGGGAGACCCAGTACTTC. Drawing the rest from reference TRBV7-8 and TRBJ2-5, the complete variable domain is GAGVSQSPRYKVAKRGQDVALRCDPISGHVSLFWYQQALGQGPEFLTYFQNEAQLDKSGLPSDRFFAERPEGSVSTLKIQRTQQEDSAVYLCASSPRDFGETQYFGPGTRLLVL.

This clonotype was detected a few times. V usage is TRBV24-1 and J usage is TRBJ2-2, with a possible D match to TRBD1 (5 bases). There are 14 residues in the CDR3. From germline, CDR1 is KGHDR and CDR2 SFDVKD. The V gene lost 1 base and the J gene lost 3 bases, with 5 bases spanning the gap. The CDR3 DNA reads TGTGCCACCAGTGATTTCAGGGACACCGGGGAGCTGTTTTTT. Its protein is CATSDFRDTGELFF.

This clonotype has a count of ten or more. This chain uses TRBV7-9 with TRBJ2-6, with no clear D. Per germline, CDR1 SEHNR and CDR2 FQNEAQ (reference sequence). The CDR3 is 16 amino acids. V was clipped by 5 bases and J by 0 bases, with 11 bases between them. The CDR3 spells CASSRTAFSGANVLTF. In DNA, the CDR3 is TGTGCCAGCAGCCGTACAGCTTTCTCTGGGGCCAACGTCCTGACTTTC.

This clonotype was recorded at least ten times. V is TRBV24-1 and J is TRBJ2-1; TRBD1 matches at 8 bases. V gave up 2 bases and J gave up 8 bases; unmatched junction bases: 10. Germline assignment: CDR1 KGHDR and CDR2 SFDVKD. The CDR3 contains 16 residues. The chain's CDR3 is CATSDSSDRVFHEQFF. The DNA of the CDR3 is TGTGCCACCAGTGATTCATCGGACAGGGTTTTCCATGAGCAGTTCTTC.

This clonotype was observed many times. V gene TRBV18 combines with J gene TRBJ1-4; D not certain. V lost 6 bases and J lost 7, with 6 bases in between. Germline lookup yields CDR1 KGHSH and CDR2 LQKENI. The CDR3 is 11 amino acids. The CDR3 reads CASSSPEKLFF. The CDR3, as DNA: TGTGCCAGCTCCTCCCCTGAAAAACTGTTTTTT.

This chain uses TRBV7-9 with TRBJ1-1, with 7 bases matching TRBD1. V dropped 10 bases and J dropped 2; count of bases not matched to a gene: 10. This CDR3 is built from 14 residues. The germline gives CDR1 SEHNR, CDR2 FQNEAQ (reference sequence). The CDR3 coding sequence is TGTGCCACACCCAAAGGGGGCATTAACACTGAAGCTTTCTTT. As protein: CATPKGGINTEAFF.

This clonotype was counted ten times or more. The rearrangement links TRBV3-1 to TRBJ1-2, with D unclear. V lost 4 bases, J lost 2 bases, and 11 bases lay in between. Germline-derived CDR1 and CDR2 are LGHDT and YNNKEL (reference sequence). This CDR3 region has 14 residues. DNA for the CDR3: TGTGCCAGCAGCCCTCTCAGCGGGAACTATGGCTACACCTTC. It codes for CASSPLSGNYGYTF.